This T cell receptor beta chain appears in the sequencing data of a study of response to subunit inactivated influenza vaccine. Overall study findings and caveats: After each seasonal influenza vaccination, few new T cells are recruited, the authors suggested.

As for this clonotype: Its antigen remains unidentified.

Each CDR3 protein gets one entry after TCRdb re-called the RT-PCR reads with MiXCR. Counted here are around 500,000 distinct CDR3 sequences, about a tenth occurring once; the ten biggest clones make up 12%. V gave up 0 bases and J gave up 5 bases; unmatched junction bases: 9. The germline gives CDR1 DFQATT, CDR2 SNEGSKA (reference sequence). CDR3 length equals 16 residues. The J gene is TRBJ2-5, the V gene TRBV20-1; 10 bases match TRBD2. This material consisted of PBMCs from blood, taken around seven weeks after vaccination. The clonotype comes from a man over 45 who received an inactivated influenza vaccine. The CDR3 nucleotides read TGCAGTGCTAGAGATGTCGCTAGCGGGGGACGTGAGACCCAGTACTTC. Translating gives CSARDVASGGRETQYF.